This T cell receptor beta chain was identified during a study of cytomegalovirus exposure and HLA in healthy donors. Study-level points and caveats: It was reported that the classifier diagnosed cytomegalovirus status with high specificity and sensitivity in both the original and validation cohorts. Most of the TCR beta V segments (in an earlier analysis) were productive either about 90% or about 30% of the time.

Germline V CDR1 and CDR2: MGHRA, YSYEKL. The CDR3 loop spans 15 amino acids. V was clipped by 3 bases and J by 1 base; unmatched bases: 6. Healthy bone marrow donors made up the donors. This PCR relied on a set of 60 Vbeta primers and 13 Jbeta primers. Method: immunoSEQ multiplex PCR; TCRdb's copy keeps in-frame clones and lacks some. The sample includes about 160,000 clones, over 70% of them seen just once. This clone appeared a single time. Its antigen is still unknown. This chain connects TRBV4-1 to TRBJ2-7; TRBD2 agrees at 7 bases. The sequenced sample consisted of PBMCs. The TCR sequence derives from a man aged 25-45 years in good health and CMV-seronegative. The CDR3 spells CASSHLTSASYEQYF. The CDR3 nucleotides read TGCGCCAGCAGCCACTTAACTAGCGCATCCTACGAGCAGTACTTC.